This T cell receptor beta chain was obtained from a study of cytomegalovirus exposure and HLA in healthy donors. The CDR3 consists of 15 residues. The V gene end was trimmed by 2 bases and the J gene end by 0 bases; junction bases not matched to a gene: 4. Germline V gene data show CDR1 as MNHEY and CDR2 as SMNVEV (reference sequence). Vbeta (60) and Jbeta (13) primers were used in the PCR. The data were produced by immunoSEQ multiplex PCR, yet TCRdb's version contains in-frame clones alone and is incomplete. The sample lists 95,000 to 110,000 clones; about 80% were seen once. Sequencing input: PBMCs. The receptor was isolated from a woman aged 40 to 50 in good health and CMV-seronegative. The gene calls are TRBV27 and TRBJ2-7; TRBD1 agrees at 7 bases. Here the CDR3 DNA reads TGTGCCAGCAGTTTAGGGACAGCGAGCTCCTACGAGCAGTACTTC. Translating gives CASSLGTASSYEQYF.